The source of this T cell receptor beta chain is a study of T cells expressing NK-cell markers. From its re-call of the 5' RACE reads, TCRdb lists each CDR3 protein once, without DNA. Recorded for this sample: a few hundred thousand distinct CDR3 sequences. Germline V lookup: CDR1 DFQATT, CDR2 SNEGSKA (reference sequence). There are 15 residues in the CDR3. The sequenced material came from blood T cells: a sorted CD56 or NKG2C T cell subset, CD4+ or CD8+ T cells, or bulk PBMC T cells (not recorded which). This sequence originates from a man aged 18 to 35 in good health. The chain recombines TRBV20-1 with TRBJ2-1; as DNA is missing, the TRBD2 call by TCRdb cannot be tested. CDR3: CSARDLSGGYNEQFF.